The 16 T cell receptor beta chains given below trace back to one sample, sequenced in a study of cytomegalovirus exposure and HLA in healthy donors. Vbeta (60) and Jbeta (13) primers were used in the PCR. Clones were read by immunoSEQ multiplex PCR, and TCRdb kept only the in-frame ones, dropping some. Of some 130,000 clones listed, just under 80% are singletons. The material sequenced was PBMCs. These receptors came from a man aged 30 to 45 in good health.

This chain links TRBV7-9 with TRBJ2-1, with D tentatively TRBD2 (5 bases). CDR3 length: 13 amino acids. The germline V gene has CDR1 SEHNR and CDR2 FQNEAQ (reference sequence). V lost 1 base and J 8 bases, leaving 9 bases between the germline ends. The CDR3: CASSLVNGDEQFF. The CDR3 nucleotides read TGTGCCAGCAGCTTAGTCAACGGGGATGAGCAGTTCTTC.

The CDR3 coding sequence is TGTGCCAGCACCCTGGACAGGGTGAACACTGAAGCTTTCTTT. Protein product: CASTLDRVNTEAFF. This chain joins TRBV27 and TRBJ1-1, with 8 bases lining up with TRBD1. J lost 0 bases, V lost 7 bases, and 4 bases had no gene match. This CDR3 comprises 14 residues. CDR1 and CDR2 from the germline V gene are MNHEY and SMNVEV (reference sequence).

This clone was counted between two and nine times. The chain joins TRBV14 to TRBJ2-2, with D hard to call. CDR1 SGHDN and CDR2 FVKESK come from the germline V gene. V lost 3 bases to trimming and J lost 7 bases, with 6 bases between them. The CDR3 totals 12 residues. In DNA form, the CDR3 reads TGTGCCAGCAGCCAGTGGAGCGGGGAGCTGTTTTTT. The encoded protein is CASSQWSGELFF. Full variable domain (remainder filled in from reference TRBV14 and TRBJ2-2): EAGVTQFPSHSVIEKGQTVTLRCDPISGHDNLYWYRRVMGKEIKFLLHFVKESKQDESGMPNNRFLAERTGGTYSTLKVQPAELEDSGVYFCASSQWSGELFFGEGSRLTVL.

V gene TRBV19 combines with J gene TRBJ1-1, with D maybe TRBD1 (5 bases). Germline loops: CDR1 LNHDA, CDR2 SQIVND (reference sequence). This CDR3 comprises 14 residues. The V and J ends lost 7 bases and 2 bases respectively, with 14 bases between them. The CDR3 bases are TGTGCCAGTACTCCAACAGGTGACAACACTGAAGCTTTCTTT. Its protein is CASTPTGDNTEAFF.

This clone has a handful of counts. The chain is built from TRBV7-2 and TRBJ2-7, with D possibly being TRBD2 (6 bases). The CDR3 extends over 16 amino acids. The germline V and J ends were trimmed by 1 base and 2 bases, with 15 bases remaining between them. Germline-derived CDR1 and CDR2 are SGHTA and FQGNSA. The CDR3 DNA follows: TGTGCCAGCAGCTTAGAGCGGTCTAGCGAGCCCTACGAGCAGTACTTC. It yields the protein CASSLERSSEPYEQYF. Full variable domain (remainder filled in from reference TRBV7-2 and TRBJ2-7): GAGVSQSPSNKVTEKGKDVELRCDPISGHTALYWYRQSLGQGLEFLIYFQGNSAPDKSGLPSDRFSAERTGGSVSTLTIQRTQQEDSAVYLCASSLERSSEPYEQYFGPGTRLTVT.

The chain is built from TRBV2 and TRBJ2-5; D not certain. Germline V gives CDR1 SNHLY, CDR2 FYNNEI. The CDR3 loop spans 12 amino acids. V shed 4 bases and J shed 6 bases, with 9 bases lying between them. The CDR3 protein is CASSGFEKTQYF. The CDR3 DNA sequence: TGTGCCAGCAGTGGCTTCGAGAAGACCCAGTACTTC.

The chain employs TRBV11-2 and TRBJ2-3; perhaps TRBD1 as D (6 bases). The length of the CDR3 is 16 residues. Germline V CDR1 and CDR2: SGHAT, FQNNGV. The V end was cut by 4 bases, the J end by 2 bases, with 16 bases between. Here the CDR3 DNA reads TGTGCCAGCAGCTCGGGACACGCGTCCTTCACAGATACGCAGTATTTT. Translation: CASSSGHASFTDTQYF.

This clone turned up a few times. V usage is TRBV6-1 and J usage is TRBJ1-1; no definite D call. With 2 bases removed from V and 1 base from J, the gap between germline ends came to 8 bases. The CDR3 contains 14 residues. Germline V gene lookup returns CDR1 MNHNS and CDR2 SASEGT. The CDR3 nucleotides read TGTGCCAGCAGTGAATACCAGGCGAACACTGAAGCTTTCTTT. Its translation: CASSEYQANTEAFF.

The rearrangement joins TRBV6-1 to TRBJ2-1, with 13 bases aligning to TRBD2. CDR3 length equals 15 residues. The V segment lost 6 bases and the J segment 7 bases; nucleotides outside the gene matches: 6. In germline, CDR1 is MNHNS, CDR2 SASEGT. In DNA form, the CDR3 reads TGTGCCAGCAGCCCTGGACTAGCGGGAGATAATGAGCAGTTCTTC. It encodes CASSPGLAGDNEQFF.

The chain employs TRBV7-7 and TRBJ2-3; 10 bases align to TRBD2. The germline V gene encodes CDR1 SSHAT and CDR2 FNYEAQ (reference sequence). V was clipped by 5 bases and J by 8 bases; unmatched bases: 7. This CDR3 comprises 14 residues. The CDR3 reads CASSPQREGGTQYF. The CDR3 DNA is TGTGCCAGCAGCCCACAGCGGGAGGGAGGTACGCAGTATTTT.

DNA for the CDR3: TGTGCCAGCAGTTTATCAGGGGCTGGGGCCAAAAACATTCAGTACTTC. Its protein is CASSLSGAGAKNIQYF. J is TRBJ2-4 and V is TRBV28; tentative D call: TRBD1 (6 bases). Germline CDR1 and CDR2: MDHEN and SYDVKM. V gave up 1 base and J gave up 1 base, with 11 bases separating them. This CDR3 region has 16 residues.

This rearrangement joins TRBV7-9 to TRBJ2-5; 9 bases are a match to TRBD1. V was pared by 6 bases and J by 5 bases, with 13 bases of the junction left unmatched. The CDR3 loop spans 16 amino acids. The germline gives CDR1 SEHNR, CDR2 FQNEAQ (reference sequence). CDR3 sequence reads: CASSYSPGQGMETQYF. The CDR3 DNA is TGTGCCAGCAGTTACTCACCGGGACAGGGTATGGAGACCCAGTACTTC.

The J gene is TRBJ1-1, the V gene TRBV5-1; 10 bases agree with TRBD1. V lost 4 bases, J lost 1 base, and 13 bases stayed unmatched. The CDR3 covers 18 residues. Looked up from germline, CDR1 is SGHRS and CDR2 is YFSETQ. Written as DNA, the CDR3 is TGCGCCAGCAGCCAACTGCTCCGGACAGGGGGGGGGAACACTGAAGCTTTCTTT. Translation: CASSQLLRTGGGNTEAFF.

This clone was seen a few times. Germline is not matched at one junction end, which may reflect a read error. The V call is TRBV7-9, the J call TRBJ2-7; D unclear. The CDR3 is made up of 11 amino acids. Germline CDR1 reads SEHNR; CDR2 reads FQNEAQ (reference sequence). CDR3 in DNA: TGTTCCAGCAGCTTTCAATACGAGCAGTACTTC. This encodes CSSSFQYEQYF.

The rearrangement uses TRBV11-3 and TRBJ2-7, with D possibly being TRBD2 (5 bases). V was cut by 5 bases and J by 1 base, with 12 bases left in between. The germline V gene has CDR1 SGHNT and CDR2 YENEEA. This CDR3 contains 14 residues. The CDR3 sequence is CASSMGRESYEQYF. CDR3 nucleotide sequence: TGTGCCAGCAGCATGGGAAGGGAGTCCTACGAGCAGTACTTC.

In regard to this clone: One end of the junction fails to match germline, which may point to a read error. The CDR3: CASQGDSNSPLHF. In nucleotides, the CDR3 is TGTGCCAGCCAGGGGGACAGCAATTCCCCCCTCCACTTT. The gene calls are TRBV25-1 and TRBJ1-6; 7 bases are a match to TRBD1. Per the germline V gene, CDR1 is MGHDK and CDR2 is SYGVNS. This CDR3 has 13 amino acids.